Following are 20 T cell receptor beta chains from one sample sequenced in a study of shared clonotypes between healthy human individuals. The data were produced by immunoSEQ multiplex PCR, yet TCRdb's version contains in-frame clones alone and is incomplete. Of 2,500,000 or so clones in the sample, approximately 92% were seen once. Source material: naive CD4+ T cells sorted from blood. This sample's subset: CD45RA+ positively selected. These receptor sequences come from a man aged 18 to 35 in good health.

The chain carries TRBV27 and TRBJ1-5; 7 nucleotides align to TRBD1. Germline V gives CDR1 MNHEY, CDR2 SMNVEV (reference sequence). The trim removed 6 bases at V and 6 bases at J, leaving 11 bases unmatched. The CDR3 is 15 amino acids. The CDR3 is CASRPFRGSPQPQHF. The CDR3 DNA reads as TGTGCCAGCAGGCCGTTCAGGGGGAGCCCTCAGCCCCAGCATTTT.

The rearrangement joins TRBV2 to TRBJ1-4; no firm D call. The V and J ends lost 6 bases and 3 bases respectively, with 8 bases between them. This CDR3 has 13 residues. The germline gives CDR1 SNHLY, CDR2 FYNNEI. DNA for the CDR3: TGTGCCAGCAGGTGGGCTGCTAATGAAAAACTGTTTTTT. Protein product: CASRWAANEKLFF.

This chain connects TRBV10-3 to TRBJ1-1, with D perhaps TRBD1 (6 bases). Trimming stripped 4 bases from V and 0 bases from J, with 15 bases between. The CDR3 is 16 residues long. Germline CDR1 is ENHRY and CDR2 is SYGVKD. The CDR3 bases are TGTGCCATCAGTGGACACAGGGCCTCCATGAACACTGAAGCTTTCTTT. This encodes CAISGHRASMNTEAFF.

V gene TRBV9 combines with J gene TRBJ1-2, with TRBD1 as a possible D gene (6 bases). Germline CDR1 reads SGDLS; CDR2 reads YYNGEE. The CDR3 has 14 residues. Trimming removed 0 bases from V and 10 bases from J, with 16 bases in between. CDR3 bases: TGTGCCAGCAGCGTAGAAGTACAGGGATTTGACTACACCTTC. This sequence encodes CASSVEVQGFDYTF.

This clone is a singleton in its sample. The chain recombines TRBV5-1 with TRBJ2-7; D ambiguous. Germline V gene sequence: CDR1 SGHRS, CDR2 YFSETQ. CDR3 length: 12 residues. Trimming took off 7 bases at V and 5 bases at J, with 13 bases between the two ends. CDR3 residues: CASDRSGDEQYF. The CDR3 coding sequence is TGCGCCAGCGACCGGTCCGGTGACGAGCAGTACTTC.

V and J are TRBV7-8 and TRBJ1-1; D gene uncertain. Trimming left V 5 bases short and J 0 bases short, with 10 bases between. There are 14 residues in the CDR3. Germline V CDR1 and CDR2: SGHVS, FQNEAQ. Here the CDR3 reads CASSAKTLNTEAFF. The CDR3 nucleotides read TGTGCCAGCAGCGCCAAGACACTGAACACTGAAGCTTTCTTT.

The CDR3 reads CASSEGQGREKLFF. The CDR3 nucleotides are TGCGCCAGCAGTGAGGGACAGGGGAGGGAAAAACTGTTTTTT. The chain employs TRBV10-2 and TRBJ1-4, with 9 bases fitting TRBD1. The CDR3 is 14 amino acids. Germline CDR1 and CDR2: WSHSY and SAAADI. V lost 2 bases, J lost 8 bases, and 3 bases stayed unmatched.

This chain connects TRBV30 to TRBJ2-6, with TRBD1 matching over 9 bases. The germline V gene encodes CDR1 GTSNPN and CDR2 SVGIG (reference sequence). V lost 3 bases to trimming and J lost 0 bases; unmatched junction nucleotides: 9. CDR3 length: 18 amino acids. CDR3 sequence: CAWRADRGQGSGANVLTF. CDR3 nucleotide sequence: TGTGCCTGGAGGGCAGACAGGGGACAGGGCTCTGGGGCCAACGTCCTGACTTTC.

The CDR3 loop reads CASSEVLGYGYTF. The DNA of the CDR3 is TGTGCCAGCAGTGAAGTTCTTGGCTATGGCTACACCTTC. The rearrangement uses TRBV6-4 and TRBJ1-2; no clear D. This CDR3 spans 13 amino acids. Germline CDR1 is MRHNA and CDR2 is SNTAGT. V was cut by 3 bases and J by 4 bases, with 9 bases left in between.

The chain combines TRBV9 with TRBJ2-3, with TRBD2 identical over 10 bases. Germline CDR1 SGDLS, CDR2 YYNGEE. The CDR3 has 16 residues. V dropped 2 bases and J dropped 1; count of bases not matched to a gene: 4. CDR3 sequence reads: CASSVLSGGGTDTQYF. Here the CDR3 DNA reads TGTGCCAGCAGCGTCCTAAGCGGGGGGGGCACAGATACGCAGTATTTT.

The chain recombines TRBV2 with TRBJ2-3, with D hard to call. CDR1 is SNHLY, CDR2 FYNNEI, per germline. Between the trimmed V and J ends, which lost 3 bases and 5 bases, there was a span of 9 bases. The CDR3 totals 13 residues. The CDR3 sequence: CASSDRLLDTQYF. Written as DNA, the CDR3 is TGTGCCAGCAGTGACCGACTGCTAGATACGCAGTATTTT.

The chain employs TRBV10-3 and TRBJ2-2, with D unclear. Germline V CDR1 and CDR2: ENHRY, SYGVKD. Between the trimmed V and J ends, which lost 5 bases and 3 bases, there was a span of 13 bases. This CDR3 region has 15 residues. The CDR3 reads CAISFQSWDTGELFF. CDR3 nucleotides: TGTGCCATCAGTTTCCAGTCGTGGGACACCGGGGAGCTGTTTTTT.

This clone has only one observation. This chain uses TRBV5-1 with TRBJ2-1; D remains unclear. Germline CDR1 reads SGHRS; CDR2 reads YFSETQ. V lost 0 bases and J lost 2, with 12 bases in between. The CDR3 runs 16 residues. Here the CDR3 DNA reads TGCGCCAGCAGCTTGGTGCCCGACCGGGCCTACAATGAGCAGTTCTTC. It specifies CASSLVPDRAYNEQFF.

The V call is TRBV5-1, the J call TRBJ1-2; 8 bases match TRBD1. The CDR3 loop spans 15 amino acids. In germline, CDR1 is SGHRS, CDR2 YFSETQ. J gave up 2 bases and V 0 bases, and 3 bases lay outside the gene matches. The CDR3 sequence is CASSLDAGGNYGYTF. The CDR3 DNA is TGCGCCAGCAGCTTGGACGCAGGGGGCAACTATGGCTACACCTTC.

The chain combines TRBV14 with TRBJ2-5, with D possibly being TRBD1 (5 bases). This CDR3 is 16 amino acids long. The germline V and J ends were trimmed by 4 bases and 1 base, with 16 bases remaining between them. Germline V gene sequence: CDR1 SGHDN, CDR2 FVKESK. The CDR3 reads CASSPRRGKIQETQYF. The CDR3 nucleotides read TGTGCCAGCAGCCCCAGAAGGGGAAAGATCCAAGAGACCCAGTACTTC.

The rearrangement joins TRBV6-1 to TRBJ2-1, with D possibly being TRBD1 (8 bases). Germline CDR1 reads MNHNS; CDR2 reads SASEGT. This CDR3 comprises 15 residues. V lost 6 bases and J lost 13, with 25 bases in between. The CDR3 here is CASSPLGQASGRQFF. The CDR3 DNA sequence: TGTGCCAGCAGCCCCCTGGGACAGGCTAGCGGAAGACAGTTCTTC.

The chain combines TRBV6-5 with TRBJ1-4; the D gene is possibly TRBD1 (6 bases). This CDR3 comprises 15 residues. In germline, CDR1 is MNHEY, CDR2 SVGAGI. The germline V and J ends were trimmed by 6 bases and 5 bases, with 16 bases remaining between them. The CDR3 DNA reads TGTGCCAGCAGCCCGCCCGGGACACGAAATGAAAAACTGTTTTTT. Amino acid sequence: CASSPPGTRNEKLFF.

DNA of the CDR3: TGTGCCATCAGTTTCTTGGGACAGGGGACCGGGGAGCTGTTTTTT. Translating it yields CAISFLGQGTGELFF. This chain connects TRBV10-3 to TRBJ2-2, with 10 bases fitting TRBD1. CDR1 and CDR2 (germline): ENHRY, SYGVKD. The CDR3 runs to 15 residues. V shed 5 bases, J shed 5 bases, and the junction held 5 bases outside the gene matches.

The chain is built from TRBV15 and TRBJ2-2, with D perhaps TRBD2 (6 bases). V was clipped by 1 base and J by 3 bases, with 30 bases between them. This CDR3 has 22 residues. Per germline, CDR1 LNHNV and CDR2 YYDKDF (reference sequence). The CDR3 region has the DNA TGTGCCACCAGCAGAGTATCAAAGTTTATCGGTTGGGGGGAAGCCGACACCGGGGAGCTGTTTTTT. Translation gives CATSRVSKFIGWGEADTGELFF.

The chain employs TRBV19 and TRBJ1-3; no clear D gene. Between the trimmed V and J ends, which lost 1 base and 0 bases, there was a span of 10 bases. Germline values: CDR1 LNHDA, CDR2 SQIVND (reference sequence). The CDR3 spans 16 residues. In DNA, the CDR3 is TGTGCCAGTAGTATAGTCGGGGTCTACTCTGGAAACACCATATATTTT. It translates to CASSIVGVYSGNTIYF.